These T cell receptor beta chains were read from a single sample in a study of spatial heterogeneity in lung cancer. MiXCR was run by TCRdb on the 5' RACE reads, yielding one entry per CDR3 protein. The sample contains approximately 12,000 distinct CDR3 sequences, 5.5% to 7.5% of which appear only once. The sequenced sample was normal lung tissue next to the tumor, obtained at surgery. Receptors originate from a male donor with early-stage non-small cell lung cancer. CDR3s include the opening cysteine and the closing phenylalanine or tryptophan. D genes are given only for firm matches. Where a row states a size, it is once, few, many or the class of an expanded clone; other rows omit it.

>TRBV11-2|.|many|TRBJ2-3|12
CASSPAADTQYF
TGTGCCAGCAGTCCCGCCGCAGATACGCAGTATTTT
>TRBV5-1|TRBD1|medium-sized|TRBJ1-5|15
CASSATGGGNQPQHF
TGCGCCAGCAGCGCGACAGGGGGAGGTAATCAGCCCCAGCATTTT
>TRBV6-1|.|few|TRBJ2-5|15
CASSPNPTSLETQYF
TGTGCCAGCAGTCCAAACCCGACTAGTTTGGAGACCCAGTACTTC
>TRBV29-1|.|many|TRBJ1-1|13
CSVERVMNTEAFF
TGCAGCGTGGAGAGGGTCATGAACACTGAAGCTTTCTTT
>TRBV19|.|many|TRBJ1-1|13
CASYRDKSTEAFF
TGTGCCAGTTACAGGGATAAGAGCACTGAAGCTTTCTTT
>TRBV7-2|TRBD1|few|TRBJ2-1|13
CASSLIGTGIQFF
TGTGCCAGCAGCTTAATCGGGACAGGGATCCAATTCTTC
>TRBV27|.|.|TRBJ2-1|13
CASSFNRGHEQFF
TGTGCCAGCAGTTTCAACCGGGGCCATGAGCAGTTCTTC
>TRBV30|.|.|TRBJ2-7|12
CAWRRRPYEQYF
TGTGCCTGGAGGAGGAGACCATACGAGCAGTACTTC
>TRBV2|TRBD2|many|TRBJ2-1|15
CASSELAGEANEQFF
TGTGCCAGCAGTGAATTAGCGGGAGAAGCCAATGAGCAGTTCTTC
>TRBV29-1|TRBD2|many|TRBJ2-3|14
CSVGLAGITDTQYF
TGCAGCGTTGGACTAGCGGGCATCACAGATACGCAGTATTTT
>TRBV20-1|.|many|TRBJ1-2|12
CSAPDPNYGYTF
TGCAGTGCCCCTGACCCGAACTATGGCTACACCTTC